Detailed here is one TCR beta chain. Trimming took 2 bases from V and 10 from J, leaving 8 bases between them. The CDR3 is 12 residues long. The germline V gene has CDR1 SGHAT and CDR2 FQNNGV. This sample was included in a study of regulatory T cells in long-lasting Graves disease. The TCR beta library used iRepertoire HTBI primers with Arm-PCR amplification of CDR3. TCRdb analysed the multiplex PCR reads with MiXCR anew, one entry per CDR3 protein. The table records 350,000 to 500,000 distinct CDR3 sequences, around 15% of them present only once. Stated time point: newly diagnosed GD, antithyroid drugs for less than 3 months. Researchers made the TCR library from RNA that was extracted from PBMCs. These data are also associated with another study on T cells in Graves' hyperthyroidism and ophthalmopathy.

The sample consisted of peripheral blood mononuclear cells (PBMCs), taken at new diagnosis, from a patient treated with antithyroid drugs. The rearrangement uses TRBV11-2 and TRBJ1-4; D is ambiguous. The TCR was taken from a woman aged 50 to 65 with Graves disease. The CDR3 DNA reads as TGTGCCAGCAGCTTATATAGAGGAAAACTGTTTTTT. Translating gives CASSLYRGKLFF.